Described below is a single T cell receptor beta chain sequence and its context. The sample originates from a study of shared clonotypes between healthy human individuals. Trimming left V 5 bases short and J 2 bases short, with 13 bases between. Looked up from germline, CDR1 is MDHEN and CDR2 is SYDVKM. This CDR3 spans 15 amino acids. Sequencing used immunoSEQ multiplex PCR; TCRdb keeps in-frame clones, though not all of them. The profile shows about 2.4 million clones, 93% of them singletons. This receptor was identified in a man younger than 30 in good health. Some clones in this sample may be carry-over from other donors' samples. The sequenced material came from naive CD4+ T cells from PBMCs. Subset: CD45RA+ positively selected. The rearrangement uses TRBV28 and TRBJ2-1; D possibly corresponds to TRBD2 (6 bases). The CDR3 region has the DNA TGTGCCAGCAGTCCCCGGGACTCAGCCTACAATGAGCAGTTCTTC. Its translation: CASSPRDSAYNEQFF.